The 9 T cell receptor beta chains given below trace back to one sample, sequenced in a study of shared clonotypes between healthy human individuals. Sequenced by immunoSEQ multiplex PCR; TCRdb stores in-frame clones only, minus some. The table has approximately 1.4 million clones, approximately 98% seen once; the top ten hold approximately 0.45%. Sequencing input: naive CD4+ T cells sorted from blood. Subset specified: CD45RA+ positively selected. These receptors were taken from a young man in good health.

A remark on this clone: The sample contains more than one DNA sequence encoding this CDR3. This chain uses TRBV20-1 with TRBJ2-1; D ambiguous. The CDR3 loop spans 11 amino acids. Trimming pared 3 bases from V and 6 bases from J, leaving 6 bases between. The germline V gene has CDR1 DFQATT and CDR2 SNEGSKA (reference sequence). The CDR3: CSASFINEQFF. The CDR3 DNA reads as TGCAGTGCTAGCTTTATCAATGAGCAGTTCTTC.

V is TRBV4-2 and J is TRBJ2-7, with no clear D. The CDR3 is 14 residues long. Germline V gives CDR1 LGHNA, CDR2 YNFKEQ. Deletions cut 0 bases from V and 7 bases from J, with 13 bases between. The CDR3 here is CASSQEVGRGEQYF. CDR3 DNA: TGTGCCAGCAGCCAAGAGGTTGGCAGAGGAGAGCAGTACTTC.

This sequence joins TRBV28 and TRBJ1-2, with D unresolved. From germline, CDR1 is MDHEN and CDR2 SYDVKM. There are 14 residues in the CDR3. Trimming removed 1 base at V and 4 bases at J, with 10 bases between. Here the CDR3 reads CASSLSIGLYGYTF. The CDR3 DNA reads as TGTGCCAGCAGTTTATCGATTGGCCTCTATGGCTACACCTTC.

V gene TRBV6-1 combines with J gene TRBJ1-5, with 7 bases aligning to TRBD1. This CDR3 is built from 15 residues. J gave up 2 bases and V 6 bases, and 7 bases lay outside the gene matches. Looked up from germline, CDR1 is MNHNS and CDR2 is SASEGT. The CDR3 here is CASRGTVRGNQPQHF. CDR3 DNA: TGTGCCAGCAGGGGGACAGTACGGGGCAATCAGCCCCAGCATTTT.

CDR3 loop: CASSPRGVGNEKLFF. CDR3 nucleotide sequence: TGTGCCAGCAGTCCCCGGGGGGTGGGGAATGAAAAACTGTTTTTT. The gene calls are TRBV6-5 and TRBJ1-4; maybe TRBD1 (5 bases). Germline CDR1 and CDR2: MNHEY and SVGAGI. The CDR3 is 15 amino acids. V lost 5 bases and J 5 bases, leaving 15 bases between the germline ends.

This clone has just a few counts. As DNA, the CDR3 is TGCAGCGTTACCAAGCGGGATTCGGGGGAGCTGTTTTTT. It codes for CSVTKRDSGELFF. The chain couples TRBV29-1 to TRBJ2-2, with TRBD2 matching over 7 bases. Looked up from germline, CDR1 is SQVTM and CDR2 is ANQGSEA. J gave up 8 bases and V 5 bases, and 8 bases lay outside the gene matches. The CDR3 consists of 13 residues.

A single count supports this clone. The chain recombines TRBV5-6 with TRBJ2-7; D not certain. The CDR3 length is 12 residues. Between the trimmed V and J ends, which lost 3 bases and 3 bases, there was a span of 7 bases. The germline V gene encodes CDR1 SGHDT and CDR2 YYEEEE. The CDR3 sequence is CASSSSRYEQYF. CDR3 nucleotide sequence: TGTGCCAGCAGCTCCTCCCGCTACGAGCAGTACTTC.

This clone has only one observation. This sample includes further DNA sequences coding for the same CDR3. The chain links TRBV28 to TRBJ2-3, with TRBD2 matching over 8 bases. The CDR3 has 15 residues. The V gene's germline CDR1 is MDHEN and CDR2 SYDVKM. V lost 5 bases and J lost 0; bases outside the gene matches: 4. CDR3 region: CASSLPSGSTDTQYF. The CDR3 coding sequence is TGTGCCAGCAGTCTCCCTAGCGGGAGCACAGATACGCAGTATTTT.

The CDR3: CASSFRTGTNTEAFF. CDR3 in DNA: TGTGCCAGCAGCTTCCGGACAGGGACGAACACTGAAGCTTTCTTT. The chain has TRBV5-4 and TRBJ1-1, with 8 bases fitting TRBD1. The length of the CDR3 is 15 residues. V was pared by 2 bases and J by 1 base, with 4 bases of the junction left unmatched. Looked up from germline, CDR1 is SGHNT and CDR2 is YYREEE (reference sequence).